This section outlines one T cell receptor beta chain sequence together with its context. Time point: cycle 4 day 1 (C4D1), after less than 7 weeks of nivolumab. Every patient was affected by relapse after autologous stem cell transplantation, while exposure to brentuximab vedotin was not uniform. Magnetic negative selection was used to purify CD4+ T cells from thawed PBMCs. The data were obtained in a study of PD-1 blockade in classical Hodgkin lymphoma. Produced via immunoSEQ multiplex PCR; TCRdb's table is partial and in-frame only. The repertoire holds roughly 30,000 clones, with 80% to 90% as singletons. The CDR3 length is 14 residues. Trimming left V 6 bases short and J 1 base short, with 14 bases between. Germline loops: CDR1 SGHRS, CDR2 YFSETQ.

This sequence was found in a human donor with classical Hodgkin lymphoma. The chain joins TRBV5-1 to TRBJ2-7; possible D gene TRBD1, 5 bases. Sample: CD4+ T cells from blood, taken before the fourth cycle of nivolumab. In DNA form, the CDR3 reads TGCGCCAGCAACGTTGCAGGGAATTCCTACGAGCAGTACTTC. This encodes CASNVAGNSYEQYF.